A single sample is the source of the 13 T cell receptor beta chains below, sequenced in a study of T-cell memory formation after mild COVID-19. TCRdb analysed the 5' RACE reads with MiXCR anew, one entry per CDR3 protein. This table has around 110,000 distinct CDR3 sequences, around 15% appearing once. Sequencing was done on a sample of PBMCs or a T cell subset sorted from them (not recorded which). The receptor source for this set is a man aged 18 to 29 who had mild COVID-19 (a few samples of this study predate the infection). Cell type and time point are not known.

The chain is built from TRBV27 and TRBJ2-7, with D perhaps assigned TRBD1 or TRBD2 (6 bases each). Germline CDR1 reads MNHEY; CDR2 reads SMNVEV (reference sequence). Trimming removed 3 bases at V and 6 bases at J, with 12 bases between. The CDR3 runs 13 residues. The CDR3 sequence: CASSFLQGGEQYF. The CDR3, as DNA: TGTGCCAGCAGTTTTCTACAGGGAGGCGAGCAGTACTTC.

This clonotype was observed a handful of times. The chain joins TRBV7-3 to TRBJ1-2; TRBD1 matches 12 bases. CDR1 is SGHTA, CDR2 FQGTGA, per germline. The V segment lost 5 bases and the J segment 8 bases; nucleotides outside the gene matches: 9. The CDR3 sequence is 15 residues long. The DNA of the CDR3 is TGTGCCAGCAGCCTCGACGGGACAGGGGGCAACGGCTACACCTTC. Translating gives CASSLDGTGGNGYTF.

This clonotype has a count of ten or more. The gene calls are TRBV12-5 and TRBJ2-3, with 7 bases matching TRBD1. Germline loops: CDR1 LGHNT, CDR2 FRNRAP. The CDR3 has 13 residues. Trimming took 9 bases from V and 1 from J; bases not matched to a gene: 4. For the CDR3, the DNA is TGTGCTAGCGGCACAGGGGGCACAGATACGCAGTATTTT. Its translation is CASGTGGTDTQYF.

This rearrangement joins TRBV7-9 to TRBJ1-4; the D is unclear. Germline CDR1 is SEHNR and CDR2 is FQNEAQ (reference sequence). This CDR3 region has 14 residues. Between the trimmed V and J ends, which lost 5 bases and 8 bases, there was a span of 15 bases. In nucleotides, the CDR3 is TGTGCCAGCAGCACGGGGTTGTCGGGCGAAAAACTGTTTTTT. Translated, it gives CASSTGLSGEKLFF.

This chain links TRBV7-7 with TRBJ2-2, with unresolved D. V lost 5 bases and J 5 bases, leaving 15 bases between the germline ends. Germline V gene data show CDR1 as SSHAT and CDR2 as FNYEAQ (reference sequence). CDR3 length: 15 amino acids. The CDR3 nucleotides read TGTGCCAGCAGCCTTGACTCTGCCGGAACCGGGGAGCTGTTTTTT. Translation gives CASSLDSAGTGELFF.

The chain is built from TRBV5-1 and TRBJ2-5, with 8 bases aligning to TRBD1. V lost 4 bases to trimming and J lost 3 bases; unmatched junction nucleotides: 8. The CDR3 is made up of 15 amino acids. The V gene's germline CDR1 is SGHRS and CDR2 YFSETQ. In nucleotides, the CDR3 is TGCGCCAGCAGCCTTATCGGGACAGGCAAAGAGACCCAGTACTTC. It encodes CASSLIGTGKETQYF.

CDR3 DNA: TGTGCCAGCAGCCAACTGGGGACGGGCTACACCTTC. Translation gives CASSQLGTGYTF. This rearrangement joins TRBV11-2 to TRBJ1-2, with D perhaps TRBD1 (5 bases). The length of the CDR3 is 12 residues. Germline lookup yields CDR1 SGHAT and CDR2 FQNNGV. V shed 5 bases and J shed 8 bases, with 12 bases lying between them. Complete variable domain (other parts from reference TRBV11-2 and TRBJ1-2): EAGVAQSPRYKIIEKRQSVAFWCNPISGHATLYWYQQILGQGPKLLIQFQNNGVVDDSQLPKDRFSAERLKGVDSTLKIQPAKLEDSAVYLCASSQLGTGYTFGSGTRLTVV.

The chain is built from TRBV21-1 and TRBJ2-7. TRBV21-1 has pseudogene status. This CDR3 spans 14 amino acids. The CDR3 DNA is TGTGCCAGCAGCAAAGACCCCGAGACCTACGAGCAGTACGTC. It yields the protein CASSKDPETYEQYV.

Ten or more counts support this clonotype. The rearrangement joins TRBV5-1 to TRBJ2-3; possibly TRBD1 for D (5 bases). Looked up from germline, CDR1 is SGHRS and CDR2 is YFSETQ. V was clipped by 0 bases and J by 4 bases, with 12 bases between them. The CDR3 runs 15 residues. The CDR3 loop reads CASSLEGQSADTQYF. The CDR3 DNA sequence: TGCGCCAGCAGCTTGGAGGGGCAAAGCGCAGATACGCAGTATTTT.

Only a few counts were recorded for this clonotype. The gene calls are TRBV5-5 and TRBJ1-5; 8 bases match TRBD1. J lost 5 bases, V lost 4 bases, and 5 bases had no gene match. CDR1 is SGHKS and CDR2 is YYEKEE in the germline V gene (reference sequence). CDR3 length: 14 amino acids. DNA of the CDR3: TGTGCCAGCAGCCGAGTGACAGGGGATCAGCCCCAGCATTTT. Its protein is CASSRVTGDQPQHF. The whole variable domain, filled in from reference TRBV5-5 and TRBJ1-5, reads DAGVTQSPTHLIKTRGQQVTLRCSPISGHKSVSWYQQVLGQGPQFIFQYYEKEERGRGNFPDRFSARQFPNYSSELNVNALLLGDSALYLCASSRVTGDQPQHFGDGTRLSIL.

This chain connects TRBV15 to TRBJ1-2; D remains ambiguous. Per germline, CDR1 LNHNV and CDR2 YYDKDF (reference sequence). Trimming shortened V by 3 bases and J by 4 bases, and 6 bases separated the two germline ends. The CDR3 has 12 residues. CDR3 amino acids: CATSSWPYGYTF. The CDR3, as DNA: TGTGCCACCAGCAGTTGGCCCTATGGCTACACCTTC.

This clonotype has a count of ten or more. Here the CDR3 DNA reads TGTGCCACCAGTGATCTGGGACTAGCGAGCACAGATACGCAGTATTTT. It yields the protein CATSDLGLASTDTQYF. This sequence joins TRBV24-1 and TRBJ2-3, with 10 bases that match TRBD2. Germline V gene lookup returns CDR1 KGHDR and CDR2 SFDVKD. The CDR3 covers 16 residues. J lost 0 bases, V lost 3 bases, and 2 bases had no gene match.

This chain uses TRBV9 with TRBJ2-5; 8 bases align to TRBD1. CDR3 length: 14 residues. V trimming: 2 bases; J trimming: 3 bases; junction bases outside the gene matches: 3. Per the germline V gene, CDR1 is SGDLS and CDR2 is YYNGEE. CDR3 amino acids: CASSVTGGKETQYF. The CDR3 bases are TGTGCCAGCAGCGTTACAGGGGGGAAAGAGACCCAGTACTTC.